This entry is about one TCR beta chain. Its matching antigen is unknown. The CDR3 is made up of 16 amino acids. Germline CDR1 and CDR2: LNHDA and SQIVND (reference sequence). J was trimmed by 3 bases and V by 5 bases; bases with no gene match: 10. These data are taken from a study of cytomegalovirus exposure and HLA in healthy donors. 60 Vbeta and 13 Jbeta primers were used in PCR. This table comes from immunoSEQ multiplex PCR, and its TCRdb copy is limited to in-frame clones, with some not included. The table lists approximately 190,000 clones, more than 80% of them singletons. Study-level points and caveats: V- and J-gene trimming in TCR beta was tied to a missense DCLRE1C variant by an analysis performed later.

The clonotype was recovered from a woman aged 50 to 60 in good health and CMV-seropositive. The rearrangement uses TRBV19 and TRBJ1-2; 9 positions match TRBD1. Sequencing input: PBMCs. CDR3 in DNA: TGTGCCAGTAGTCCAGCGGGGACAGGGCTCGACTATGGCTACACCTTC. The encoded protein is CASSPAGTGLDYGYTF.